These 13 T cell receptor beta chains were sequenced from one sample in a study of shared clonotypes between healthy human individuals. The table came from immunoSEQ multiplex PCR; TCRdb's copy has only in-frame clones and leaves some out. This sample has fewer than 2.5 million clones, with 93% found just once. Input material: naive CD4+ T cells from PBMCs. The subset was: CD45RA+ positively selected. The source of these receptors is a man aged 18 to 30 in good health. Some clones in this sample may be carry-over from other donors' samples.

This chain links TRBV7-9 with TRBJ2-2; D remains unclear. The CDR3 totals 12 residues. From germline, CDR1 is SEHNR and CDR2 FQNEAQ (reference sequence). V lost 4 bases, J lost 3 bases, and 3 bases lay in between. DNA for the CDR3: TGTGCCAGCAGCTATTACACCGGGGAGCTGTTTTTT. Encoded protein: CASSYYTGELFF.

The chain is built from TRBV19 and TRBJ2-2; TRBD2 aligns across 13 bases. Germline CDR1 reads LNHDA; CDR2 reads SQIVND (reference sequence). Trimming took 8 bases from V and 6 from J; bases not matched to a gene: 6. This CDR3 is 15 amino acids long. The CDR3 is CASLRLAGGAGELFF. The CDR3 DNA follows: TGTGCCAGTCTCAGACTAGCGGGAGGCGCCGGGGAGCTGTTTTTT.

V gene TRBV4-2 combines with J gene TRBJ1-1, with 8 bases aligning to TRBD1. V trimming: 4 bases; J trimming: 4 bases; junction bases outside the gene matches: 20. The CDR3 spans 19 residues. Germline lookup yields CDR1 LGHNA and CDR2 YNFKEQ. CDR3 coding DNA: TGTGCCAGCAGCCTCCCCTTGAGAGACAGGGGAAGAATGGGCACTGAAGCTTTCTTT. The encoded protein is CASSLPLRDRGRMGTEAFF.

V is TRBV6-1 and J is TRBJ2-7; possibly TRBD2 for D (6 bases). Germline V gene lookup returns CDR1 MNHNS and CDR2 SASEGT. Trimming shortened V by 7 bases and J by 2 bases, and 18 bases separated the two germline ends. The CDR3 sequence is 15 residues long. The CDR3, as DNA: TGTGCCAGCACCCAGGGACTGGCGCTCACCTACGAGCAGTACTTC. This encodes CASTQGLALTYEQYF.

V is TRBV2 and J is TRBJ2-1, with D possibly TRBD2 on 6 matching bases. The CDR3 sequence is 17 residues long. Per germline, CDR1 SNHLY and CDR2 FYNNEI. V lost 0 bases, J lost 0 bases, and 12 bases lay in between. DNA of the CDR3: TGTGCCAGCAGTGAAGCCCGGGGGTGGGACTCCTACAATGAGCAGTTCTTC. Protein product: CASSEARGWDSYNEQFF.

This clone occurred once. V is TRBV30 and J is TRBJ2-5; weak D call: TRBD1 (6 bases). Per germline, CDR1 GTSNPN and CDR2 SVGIG (reference sequence). With 3 bases removed from V and 7 bases from J, the gap between germline ends came to 21 bases. This CDR3 region has 15 residues. Here the CDR3 reads CAWSADVQGLGTQYF. The CDR3 DNA reads as TGTGCCTGGAGCGCTGACGTACAGGGTTTGGGGACCCAGTACTTC.

This clone was seen a single time. V is TRBV7-2 and J is TRBJ2-2; 9 bases are a match to TRBD2. V was clipped by 4 bases and J by 10 bases; unmatched bases: 13. Per the germline V gene, CDR1 is SGHTA and CDR2 is FQGNSA. This CDR3 spans 16 amino acids. Here the CDR3 reads CASSSTGAGGPTELFF. As DNA, the CDR3 is TGTGCCAGCAGCTCCACTGGCGCGGGAGGGCCTACGGAGCTGTTTTTT.

CDR3 in amino acids: CASRLQGNSGNTIYF. DNA for the CDR3: TGTGCCAGCAGACTCCAGGGAAACTCTGGAAACACCATATATTTT. The V and J genes are TRBV27 and TRBJ1-3, with D possibly being TRBD1 (5 bases). Germline CDR1 reads MNHEY; CDR2 reads SMNVEV (reference sequence). This CDR3 is 15 amino acids long. With 6 bases removed from V and 0 bases from J, the gap between germline ends came to 12 bases.

The chain carries TRBV30 and TRBJ2-3; D is perhaps TRBD1 (6 bases). The germline CDR1 and CDR2 sequences are GTSNPN and SVGIG (reference sequence). V gave up 3 bases and J gave up 2 bases, with 15 bases separating them. The CDR3 runs 15 residues. Here the CDR3 DNA reads TGTGCCTGGAGGGCCTCAGGGGAGTCCACAGATACGCAGTATTTT. Translated, it gives CAWRASGESTDTQYF.

J is TRBJ1-2 and V is TRBV7-8, with a possible D match to TRBD1 (5 bases). The germline V and J ends were trimmed by 5 bases and 5 bases, with 21 bases remaining between them. CDR3 length equals 16 residues. Germline V gene data show CDR1 as SGHVS and CDR2 as FQNEAQ. CDR3 in DNA: TGTGCCAGCAGCCCGAGGTGGGGCGCGACAGAGTATGGCTACACCTTC. Protein: CASSPRWGATEYGYTF.

The chain employs TRBV6-5 and TRBJ2-7; 11 nucleotides align to TRBD2. This CDR3 is built from 16 residues. From germline, CDR1 is MNHEY and CDR2 SVGAGI. V was pared by 1 base and J by 5 bases, with 7 bases of the junction left unmatched. The CDR3 sequence is CASSYFQTGLADEQYF. CDR3 bases: TGTGCCAGCAGTTACTTTCAAACGGGACTAGCGGACGAGCAGTACTTC.

The chain recombines TRBV4-1 with TRBJ1-2; 8 nucleotides agree with TRBD1. V lost 3 bases and J lost 7; bases outside the gene matches: 10. The germline CDR1 and CDR2 sequences are MGHRA and YSYEKL. This CDR3 has 15 amino acids. CDR3 in DNA: TGCGCCAGCAGCCAGGGGACGACAGGGGTCCGTGGCTACACCTTC. Translation gives CASSQGTTGVRGYTF.

The chain links TRBV4-1 to TRBJ2-1; 8 bases map to TRBD2. Looked up from germline, CDR1 is MGHRA and CDR2 is YSYEKL. CDR3 length: 11 amino acids. Trimming cost V 3 bases and J 15 bases; bases outside gene matches: 4. The DNA for the CDR3 is TGCGCCAGCAGCCAGGGACTAGTCTGGTTCTTC. It specifies CASSQGLVWFF.